The clone carrying this TCR beta chain was detected only a few times. Its target is unknown. The sample originates from a study of a mutant IDH1 vaccine in newly diagnosed glioma. With 0 bases removed from V and 7 bases from J, the gap between germline ends came to 15 bases. The CDR3 is 15 residues long. Germline V CDR1 and CDR2: LGHNA, YNFKEQ. Repertoires were generated with immunoSEQ multiplex PCR, while TCRdb's copy carries only in-frame clones and drops some. The table lists some 130,000 clones, around 77% of them singletons, with 4.5% to 5.5% in the top ten. As for time point: week 11, during vaccination. Every vaccination contained 300 ug of the mutant IDH1 20-mer peptide and was paired with topical imiquimod.

This specimen consisted of PBMCs, obtained from a glioma patient whose treatment included an IDH1 peptide vaccine. This chain joins TRBV4-2 and TRBJ1-1; the D gene is possibly TRBD1 (6 bases). The sequence came from a middle-aged man with glioma. The CDR3 DNA follows: TGTGCCAGCAGCCAAGATAGGGCAGGGGTTAGTGAAGCTTTCTTT. This sequence encodes CASSQDRAGVSEAFF.